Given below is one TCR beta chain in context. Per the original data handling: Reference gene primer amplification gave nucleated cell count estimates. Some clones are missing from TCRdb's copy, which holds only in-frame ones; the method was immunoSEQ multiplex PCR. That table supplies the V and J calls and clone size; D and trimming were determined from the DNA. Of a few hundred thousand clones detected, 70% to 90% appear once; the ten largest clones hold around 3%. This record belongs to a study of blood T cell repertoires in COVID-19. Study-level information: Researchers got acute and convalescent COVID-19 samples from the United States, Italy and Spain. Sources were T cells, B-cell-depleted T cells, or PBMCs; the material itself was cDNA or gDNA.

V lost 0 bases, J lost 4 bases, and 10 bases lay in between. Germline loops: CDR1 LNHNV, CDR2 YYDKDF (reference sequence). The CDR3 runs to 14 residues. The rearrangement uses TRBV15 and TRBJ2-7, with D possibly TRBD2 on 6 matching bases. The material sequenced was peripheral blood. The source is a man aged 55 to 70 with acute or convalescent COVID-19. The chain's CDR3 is CATSRERGWYEQYF. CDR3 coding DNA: TGTGCCACCAGCAGAGAACGGGGGTGGTACGAGCAGTACTTC.